This T cell receptor beta chain was sequenced for a study of CD8 T cells in ankylosing spondylitis. Regarding the study as a whole: Matched ankylosing spondylitis synovial fluid reportedly contained a significantly enriched population of disease-linked clones. Clones that were linked to disease were CD8+ and were relatively rare in peripheral blood. Both synovial fluid and blood in reactive arthritis had previously been reported to carry some motif variants. One TCR beta motif, made up of under ten highly homologous variants, appeared characteristic of ankylosing spondylitis blood.

This clonotype was picked up many times. What it recognizes is unknown. TCRdb processed the 5' RACE reads anew with MiXCR; each CDR3 protein has one entry. The sample holds just over 300,000 distinct CDR3 sequences, roughly 20% seen once. Between the trimmed V and J ends, which lost 6 bases and 7 bases, there was a span of 16 bases. The germline CDR1 and CDR2 sequences are MNHEY and SMNVEV (reference sequence). The CDR3 runs 14 residues. The sequence came from a female donor with ankylosing spondylitis or in good health (not recorded which). The V gene is TRBV27, the J gene TRBJ2-1; possible D gene TRBD2, 6 bases. Sequencing was done on a sample of blood, either unsorted or a sorted T cell fraction (not recorded which). In nucleotides, the CDR3 is TGTGCCAGCAGGCGTCTAGCGCCTCATAATGAGCAGTTCTTC. It specifies CASRRLAPHNEQFF.